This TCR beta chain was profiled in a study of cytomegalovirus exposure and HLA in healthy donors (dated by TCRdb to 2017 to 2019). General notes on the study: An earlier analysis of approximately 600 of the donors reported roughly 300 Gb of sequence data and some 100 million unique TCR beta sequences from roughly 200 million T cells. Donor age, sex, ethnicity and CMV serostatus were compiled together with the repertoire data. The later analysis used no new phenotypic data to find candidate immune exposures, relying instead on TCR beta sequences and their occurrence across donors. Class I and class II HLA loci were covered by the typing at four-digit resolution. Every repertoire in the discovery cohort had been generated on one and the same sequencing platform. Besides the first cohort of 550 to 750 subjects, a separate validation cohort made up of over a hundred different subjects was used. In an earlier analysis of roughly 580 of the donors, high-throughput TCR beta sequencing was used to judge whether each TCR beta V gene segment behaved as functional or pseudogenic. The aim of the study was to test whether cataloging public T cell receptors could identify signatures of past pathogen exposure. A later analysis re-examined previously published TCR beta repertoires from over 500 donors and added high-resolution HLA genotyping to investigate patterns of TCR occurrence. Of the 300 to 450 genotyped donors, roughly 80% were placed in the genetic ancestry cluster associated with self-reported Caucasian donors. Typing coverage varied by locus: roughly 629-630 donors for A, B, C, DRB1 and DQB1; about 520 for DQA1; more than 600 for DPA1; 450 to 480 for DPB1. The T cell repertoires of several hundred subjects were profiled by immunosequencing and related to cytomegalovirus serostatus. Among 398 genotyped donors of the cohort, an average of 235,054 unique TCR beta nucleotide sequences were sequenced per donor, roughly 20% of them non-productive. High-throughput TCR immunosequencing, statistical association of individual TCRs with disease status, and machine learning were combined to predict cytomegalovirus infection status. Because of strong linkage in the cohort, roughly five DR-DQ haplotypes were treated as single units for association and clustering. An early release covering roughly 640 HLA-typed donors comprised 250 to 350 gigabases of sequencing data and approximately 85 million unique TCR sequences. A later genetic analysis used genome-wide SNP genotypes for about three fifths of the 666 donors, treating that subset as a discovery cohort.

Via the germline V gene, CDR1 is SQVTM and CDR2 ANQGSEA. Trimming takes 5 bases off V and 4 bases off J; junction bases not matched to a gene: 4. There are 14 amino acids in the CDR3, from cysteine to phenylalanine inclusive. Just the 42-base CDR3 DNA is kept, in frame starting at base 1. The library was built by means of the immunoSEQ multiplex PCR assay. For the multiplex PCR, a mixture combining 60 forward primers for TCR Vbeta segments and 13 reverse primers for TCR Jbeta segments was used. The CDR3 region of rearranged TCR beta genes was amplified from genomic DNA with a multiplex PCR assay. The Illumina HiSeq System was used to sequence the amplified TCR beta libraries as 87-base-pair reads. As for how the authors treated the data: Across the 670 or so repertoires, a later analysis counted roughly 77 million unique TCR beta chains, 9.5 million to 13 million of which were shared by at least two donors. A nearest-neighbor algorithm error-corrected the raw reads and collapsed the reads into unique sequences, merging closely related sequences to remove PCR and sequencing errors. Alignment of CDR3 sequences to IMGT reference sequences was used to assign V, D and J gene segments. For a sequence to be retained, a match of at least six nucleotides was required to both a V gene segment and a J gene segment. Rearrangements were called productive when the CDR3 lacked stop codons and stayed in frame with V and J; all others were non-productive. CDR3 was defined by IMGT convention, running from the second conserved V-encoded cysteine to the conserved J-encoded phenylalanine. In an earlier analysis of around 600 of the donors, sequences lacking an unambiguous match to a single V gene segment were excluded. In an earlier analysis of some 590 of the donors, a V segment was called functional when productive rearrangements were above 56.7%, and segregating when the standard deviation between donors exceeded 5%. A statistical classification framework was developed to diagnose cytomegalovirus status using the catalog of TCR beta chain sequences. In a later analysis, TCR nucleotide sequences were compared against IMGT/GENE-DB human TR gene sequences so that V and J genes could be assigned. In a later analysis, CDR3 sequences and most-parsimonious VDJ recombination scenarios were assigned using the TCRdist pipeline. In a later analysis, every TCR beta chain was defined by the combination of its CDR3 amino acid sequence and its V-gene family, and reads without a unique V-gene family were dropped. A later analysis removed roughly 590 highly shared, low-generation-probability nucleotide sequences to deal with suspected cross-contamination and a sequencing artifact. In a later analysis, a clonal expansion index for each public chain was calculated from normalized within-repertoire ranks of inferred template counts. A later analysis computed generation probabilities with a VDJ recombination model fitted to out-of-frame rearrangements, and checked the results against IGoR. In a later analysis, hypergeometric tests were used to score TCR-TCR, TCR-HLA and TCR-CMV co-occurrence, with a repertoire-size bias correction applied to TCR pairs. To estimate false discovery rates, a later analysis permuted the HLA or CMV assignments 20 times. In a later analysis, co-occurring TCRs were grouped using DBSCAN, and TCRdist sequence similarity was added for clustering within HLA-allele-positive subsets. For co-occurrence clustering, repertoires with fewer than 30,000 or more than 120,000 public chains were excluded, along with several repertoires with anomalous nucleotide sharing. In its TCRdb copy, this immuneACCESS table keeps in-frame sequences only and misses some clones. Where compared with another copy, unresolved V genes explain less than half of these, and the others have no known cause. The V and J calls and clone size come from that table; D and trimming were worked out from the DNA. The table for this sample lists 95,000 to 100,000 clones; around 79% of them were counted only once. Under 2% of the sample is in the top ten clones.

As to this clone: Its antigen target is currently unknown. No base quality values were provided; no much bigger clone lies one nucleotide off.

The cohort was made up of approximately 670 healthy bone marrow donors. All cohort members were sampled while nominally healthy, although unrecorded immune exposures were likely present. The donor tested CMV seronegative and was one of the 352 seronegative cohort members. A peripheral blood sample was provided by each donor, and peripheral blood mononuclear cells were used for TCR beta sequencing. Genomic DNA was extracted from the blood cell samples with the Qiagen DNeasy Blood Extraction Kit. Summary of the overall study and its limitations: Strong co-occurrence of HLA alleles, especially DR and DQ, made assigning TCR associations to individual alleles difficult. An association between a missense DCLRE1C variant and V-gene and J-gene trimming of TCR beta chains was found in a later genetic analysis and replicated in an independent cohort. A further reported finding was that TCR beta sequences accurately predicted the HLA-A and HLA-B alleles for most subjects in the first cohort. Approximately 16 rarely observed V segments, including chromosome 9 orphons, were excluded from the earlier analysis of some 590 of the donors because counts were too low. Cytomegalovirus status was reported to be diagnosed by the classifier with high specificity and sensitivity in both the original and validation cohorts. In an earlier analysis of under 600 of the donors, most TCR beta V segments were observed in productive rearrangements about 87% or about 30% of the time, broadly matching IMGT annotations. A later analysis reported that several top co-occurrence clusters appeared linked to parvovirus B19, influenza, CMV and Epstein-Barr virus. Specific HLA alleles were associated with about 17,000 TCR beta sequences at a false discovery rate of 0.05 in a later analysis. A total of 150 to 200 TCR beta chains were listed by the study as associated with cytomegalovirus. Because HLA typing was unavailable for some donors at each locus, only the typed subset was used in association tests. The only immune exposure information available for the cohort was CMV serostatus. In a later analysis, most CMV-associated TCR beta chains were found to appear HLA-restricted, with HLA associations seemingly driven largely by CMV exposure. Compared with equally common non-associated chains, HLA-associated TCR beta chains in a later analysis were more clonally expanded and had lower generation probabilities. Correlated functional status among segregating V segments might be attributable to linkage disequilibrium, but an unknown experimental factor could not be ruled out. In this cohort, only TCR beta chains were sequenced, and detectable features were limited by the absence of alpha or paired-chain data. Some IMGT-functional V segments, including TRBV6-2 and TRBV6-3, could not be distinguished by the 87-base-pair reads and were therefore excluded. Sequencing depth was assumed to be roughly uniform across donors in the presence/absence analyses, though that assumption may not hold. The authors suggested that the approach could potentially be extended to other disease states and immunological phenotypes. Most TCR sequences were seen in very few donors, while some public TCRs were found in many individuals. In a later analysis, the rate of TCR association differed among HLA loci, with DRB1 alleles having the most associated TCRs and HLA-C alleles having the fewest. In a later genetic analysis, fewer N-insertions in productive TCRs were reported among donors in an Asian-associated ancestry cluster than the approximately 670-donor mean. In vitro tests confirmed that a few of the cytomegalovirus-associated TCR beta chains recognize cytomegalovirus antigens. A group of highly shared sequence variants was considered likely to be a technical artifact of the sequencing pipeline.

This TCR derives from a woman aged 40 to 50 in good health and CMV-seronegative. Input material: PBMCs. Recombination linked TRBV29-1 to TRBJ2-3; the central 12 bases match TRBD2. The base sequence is TGCAGCGTTTCGACTAGCGGGAGCTCAGATACGCAGTATTTT. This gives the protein CSVSTSGSSDTQYF.